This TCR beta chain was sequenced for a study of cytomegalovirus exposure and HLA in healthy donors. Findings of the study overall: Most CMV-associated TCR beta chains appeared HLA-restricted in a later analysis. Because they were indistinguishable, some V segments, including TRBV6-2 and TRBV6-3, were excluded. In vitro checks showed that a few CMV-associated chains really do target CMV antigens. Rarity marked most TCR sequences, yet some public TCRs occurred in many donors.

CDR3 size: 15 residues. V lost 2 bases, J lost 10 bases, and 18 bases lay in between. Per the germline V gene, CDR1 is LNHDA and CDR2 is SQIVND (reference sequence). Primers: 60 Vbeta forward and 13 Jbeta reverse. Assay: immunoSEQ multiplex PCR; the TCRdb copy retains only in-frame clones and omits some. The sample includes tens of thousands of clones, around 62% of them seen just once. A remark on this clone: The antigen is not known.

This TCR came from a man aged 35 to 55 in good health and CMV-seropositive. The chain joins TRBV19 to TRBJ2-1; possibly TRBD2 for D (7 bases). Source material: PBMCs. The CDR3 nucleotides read TGTGCCAGTAGTATATATGGCGGGGGCACTTCAGAGCAGTTCTTC. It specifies CASSIYGGGTSEQFF.